The present T cell receptor (beta chain) was sequenced within a study of blood T cell repertoires in COVID-19. For the study at large: Sites in the United States, Italy and Spain provided acute and convalescent COVID-19 samples. The analysed material was cDNA or gDNA that came from T cells, B-cell-depleted T cells, or PBMCs.

This clone was observed a handful of times. Original processing notes: Reference gene primer amplification in the assay estimated nucleated cell counts. Clones were sequenced by immunoSEQ multiplex PCR, and TCRdb holds only the in-frame ones, with some missing. From that table come the V and J calls and clone size; the DNA was used to work out D and trimming. Of roughly 26,000 clones detected, around 93% appear once; the ten largest clones hold 2.8%. The TCR comes from a human donor in a cohort sampled during active COVID-19. The sample was peripheral blood.

This CDR3 reads CASSFYYSPNEKLFF. The CDR3, as DNA: TGCGCCAGCAGCTTTTACTATTCACCTAATGAAAAACTGTTTTTT. The chain recombines TRBV5-1 with TRBJ1-4; D uncertain. The CDR3 has 15 residues. CDR1 and CDR2 (germline): SGHRS, YFSETQ. The V gene lost 2 bases and the J gene lost 3 bases, with 11 bases spanning the gap.